The clone carrying this TCR beta chain came up many times. Its antigen is not known. The junction departs from germline at one end; a sequencing error may be responsible. Where libraries were unsorted, they were derived from 2 million PBMCs stored at -80 degrees C. Using its own MiXCR run on the 5' RACE reads, TCRdb lists one record per CDR3 protein. This sample carries roughly 62,000 distinct CDR3 sequences, around 4.8% of them seen once, and the ten largest clones take approximately 3.2%. These data belong to a study of neurological immune-mediated disorders. Study conclusions and caveats: TCR clonal expansion peaked in HTLV-1-associated myelopathy patients and was lowest in multiple sclerosis patients. There was no clinical or MRI feature that showed an association with the multiple sclerosis repertoire cluster.

The CDR3 loop spans 14 amino acids. Material for sequencing was PBMCs. The chain links TRBV12-3 or TRBV12-4 to TRBJ1-5, with D uncertain. This receptor was identified in a woman in her forties or fifties with multiple sclerosis. DNA of the CDR3: TGTGCCAGCAGCCCCACAAGTCGGGTTCGGCCCCAGAATTTT. Its translation: CASSPTSRVRPQNF.